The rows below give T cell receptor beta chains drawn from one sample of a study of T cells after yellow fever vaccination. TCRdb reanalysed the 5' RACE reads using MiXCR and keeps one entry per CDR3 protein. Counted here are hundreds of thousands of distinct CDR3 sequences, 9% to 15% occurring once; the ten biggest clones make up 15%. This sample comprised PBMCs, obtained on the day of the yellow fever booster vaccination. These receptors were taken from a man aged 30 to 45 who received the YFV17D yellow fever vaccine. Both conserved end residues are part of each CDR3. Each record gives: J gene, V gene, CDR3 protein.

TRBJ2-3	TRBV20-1	CSASGLALSRDTQYF
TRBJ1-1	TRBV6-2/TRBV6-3	CASSYSTGGLNTEAFF
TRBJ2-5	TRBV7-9	CASRHSGTKIQETQYF
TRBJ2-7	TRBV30	CACLGGHSYEQYF
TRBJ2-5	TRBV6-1	CASSPAGYAQETQYF
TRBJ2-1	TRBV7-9	CASSLTQGLWDEQFF
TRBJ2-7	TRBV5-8	CASSFGSSDEQYF
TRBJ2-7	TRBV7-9	CASSRERAAYEQYF
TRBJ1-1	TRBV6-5	CASSYRALGVNTEAFF
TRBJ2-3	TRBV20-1	CSARPGLAYLDTQYF
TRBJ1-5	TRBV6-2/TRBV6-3	CASSSTGTGVHSNQPQHF
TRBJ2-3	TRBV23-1	CASTPQHLFTDTQYF
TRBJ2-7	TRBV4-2	CASSRGGTSGSHEQYF
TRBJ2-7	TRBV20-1	CSARGLWVDEQYF
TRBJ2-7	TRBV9	CASTPEPVTGPGYEQYF
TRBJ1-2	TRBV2	CAFSLKGTGSRTNYGYTF
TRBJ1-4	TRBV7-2	CASSRVKTGNEKLFF
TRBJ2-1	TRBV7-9	CASSAQGSHEQFF
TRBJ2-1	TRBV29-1	CSVIKESSYNEQFF
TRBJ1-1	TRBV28	CASRFLGQGFSEAFF
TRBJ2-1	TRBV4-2	CASSPTNGGYNEQFF
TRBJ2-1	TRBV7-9	CASSTGTSVENEQFF
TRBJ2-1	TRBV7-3	CASGPGLAIPNEQFF
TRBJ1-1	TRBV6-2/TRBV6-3	CASSSGDTLNTEAFF
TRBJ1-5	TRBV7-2	CASSGQGHQPQHF
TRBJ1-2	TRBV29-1	CSVEKGQDYGYTF
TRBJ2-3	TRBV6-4	CASPTPVDTQYF
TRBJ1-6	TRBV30	CAWSTKNRGNNSPLHF
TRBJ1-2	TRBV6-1	CASSPQQGYYGYTF
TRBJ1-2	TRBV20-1	CSAPQTGGSQYDGYTF
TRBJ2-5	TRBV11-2	CASSPLASQETQYF
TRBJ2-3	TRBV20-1	CSARVGGLTDTQYF
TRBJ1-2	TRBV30	CAWSVGQRGYTF
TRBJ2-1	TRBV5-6	CASSLEVDSGGHNEQFF
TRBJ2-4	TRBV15	CATSRDRIQYF
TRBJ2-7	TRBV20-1	CSAGPGEQYF
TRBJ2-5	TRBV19	CASSIDSTSGRSETQYF
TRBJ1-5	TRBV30	CAWGTQQGQPQHF
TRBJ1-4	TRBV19	CASRGQPGGERLFF
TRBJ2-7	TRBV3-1	CASSQVPPKEQYF
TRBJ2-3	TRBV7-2	CASSDGTRRDTQYF
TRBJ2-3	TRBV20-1	CSATVPGNRDTQYF
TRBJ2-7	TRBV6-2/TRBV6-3	CASSYLETTYEQYF
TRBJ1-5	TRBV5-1	CASSLASGPYQPQHF
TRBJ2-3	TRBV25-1	CASSDGGISTDTQYF
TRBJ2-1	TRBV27	CASSLIAGGPRSSYNEQFF
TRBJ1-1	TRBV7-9	CASSPRTGVNTEAFF